A single sample gave rise to the 27 T cell receptor beta chains below, sequenced in a study of CD8+CD57+ T cells in acquired aplastic anemia. The template for TCR beta VDJ and CDR3 sequence profiling was genomic DNA. One entry per CDR3 protein results from TCRdb running MiXCR on the reads. This table has around 250,000 distinct CDR3 sequences, approximately 82% appearing once. Patients picked for sequencing had shown CD8+CD57+ cell expansion detected by flow cytometry. Sequenced: sorted CD4+, CD8+, or CD8+CD57+ T cells (not recorded which) from PBMCs. The source of these receptors is a human donor with aplastic anemia.

The chain combines TRBV5-1 with TRBJ2-3; D gene ambiguous. Germline V CDR1 and CDR2: SGHRS, YFSETQ. The CDR3 length is 14 residues. Trimming took off 4 bases at V and 8 bases at J, with 17 bases between the two ends. The CDR3 sequence is CASSGGGGNSTQYF. The DNA for the CDR3 is TGCGCCAGCAGCGGCGGCGGCGGAAACTCTACGCAGTATTTT.

The chain recombines TRBV7-9 with TRBJ1-1; D might be TRBD1 (6 bases). Between the trimmed V and J ends, which lost 3 bases and 7 bases, there was a span of 21 bases. CDR3 length equals 16 residues. Germline V gene lookup returns CDR1 SEHNR and CDR2 FQNEAQ (reference sequence). The CDR3 sequence is CASSFQRSGGQDEAFF. The CDR3 DNA sequence: TGTGCCAGCAGCTTTCAAAGAAGCGGGGGGCAAGATGAAGCTTTCTTT.

The chain uses TRBV11-2 and TRBJ2-4; no clear D. The CDR3 has 16 residues. Germline loops: CDR1 SGHAT, CDR2 FQNNGV. V lost 1 base, J lost 0 bases, and 10 bases lay in between. CDR3 sequence: CASSLAGQLAKNIQYF. DNA of the CDR3: TGTGCCAGCAGCTTAGCCGGGCAGTTAGCCAAAAACATTCAGTACTTC.

This clonotype was seen a few times. The chain recombines TRBV24-1 with TRBJ2-7, with D possibly being TRBD1 (6 bases). The CDR3 has 14 residues. CDR1 KGHDR and CDR2 SFDVKD come from the germline V gene. With 0 bases removed from V and 4 bases from J, the gap between germline ends came to 9 bases. CDR3 region: CATSDLWTAYEQYV. CDR3 coding DNA: TGTGCCACCAGTGATTTGTGGACAGCGTACGAGCAGTACGTC.

This chain joins TRBV2 and TRBJ2-3; TRBD2 might be the D (5 bases). The V gene lost 3 bases and the J gene lost 12 bases, with 19 bases spanning the gap. The CDR3 covers 14 residues. Germline loops: CDR1 SNHLY, CDR2 FYNNEI. The CDR3 protein is CASSEAGSPQPQYF. The CDR3 coding sequence is TGTGCCAGCAGTGAGGCGGGTAGTCCTCAGCCCCAGTATTTT.

This clonotype was seen a single time. The chain links TRBV5-6 to TRBJ1-2; TRBD1 is a possible D gene (5 bases). The CDR3 sequence is 16 residues long. Germline CDR1 is SGHDT and CDR2 is YYEEEE. V lost 3 bases and J 3 bases, leaving 18 bases between the germline ends. CDR3 region: CASSSGERGLDYGYTF. Here the CDR3 DNA reads TGTGCCAGCAGCTCGGGGGAGAGGGGCTTGGACTATGGCTACACCTTC.

This clonotype was found a few times. This chain uses TRBV25-1 with TRBJ2-3; 8 nucleotides align to TRBD2. The length of the CDR3 is 16 residues. Germline V lookup: CDR1 MGHDK, CDR2 SYGVNS. With 5 bases clipped from V and 4 bases from J, the junction kept 11 bases outside the gene matches. CDR3 sequence reads: CASSNSAGREADTQYF. Here the CDR3 DNA reads TGTGCCAGCAGTAATTCGGCTGGGCGGGAGGCAGATACGCAGTATTTT.

This clonotype was seen a handful of times. Written as DNA, the CDR3 is TGTGCCAGCAGCTTAGCGGGTAGCTACGGGGCCAACTATGGCTACACCTTC. Translating gives CASSLAGSYGANYGYTF. The rearrangement joins TRBV7-2 to TRBJ1-2; a weak D match, TRBD1 (5 bases). Trimming took 0 bases from V and 2 from J, leaving 16 bases between them. The germline gives CDR1 SGHTA, CDR2 FQGNSA. The CDR3 runs to 17 residues. The variable domain in full, completed from reference TRBV7-2 and TRBJ1-2, reads GAGVSQSPSNKVTEKGKDVELRCDPISGHTALYWYRQSLGQGLEFLIYFQGNSAPDKSGLPSDRFSAERTGGSVSTLTIQRTQQEDSAVYLCASSLAGSYGANYGYTFGSGTRLTVV.

The V and J genes are TRBV7-3 and TRBJ2-7, with D perhaps being TRBD1 or TRBD2 (7 bases each). The CDR3 runs 15 residues. Germline V gene sequence: CDR1 SGHTA, CDR2 FQGTGA. CDR3 DNA sequence: TGTGCCAGCAGCCCGGAGGGGGGGGACAGTGAGGAGCTGTACGTC. Its protein is CASSPEGGDSEELYV.

About this clonotype: The CDR3 does not end in the conserved phenylalanine or tryptophan, so this is likely a read error. The V call is TRBV7-8, the J call TRBJ2-3, with D hard to call. Deletions cut 0 bases from V and 12 bases from J, with 13 bases between. The length of the CDR3 is 13 residues. The V gene's germline CDR1 is SGHVS and CDR2 FQNEAQ. CDR3 sequence (DNA): TGTGCCAGCAGCTTAGCGGGCACAGACGATCAGTATTAT. Its translation: CASSLAGTDDQYY.

This clonotype has a single count. V usage is TRBV9 and J usage is TRBJ1-1; the D gene is possibly TRBD1 (5 bases). From germline, CDR1 is SGDLS and CDR2 YYNGEE. This CDR3 comprises 14 residues. V lost 4 bases and J 13 bases, leaving 23 bases between the germline ends. The CDR3 loop is CASSLARENTDVFF. Written as DNA, the CDR3 is TGTGCCAGCAGCTTAGCCAGGGAGAACACTGATGTTTTCTTT.

The chain is built from TRBV15 and TRBJ1-2; TRBD1 is a possible D gene (5 bases). Germline V CDR1 and CDR2: LNHNV, YYDKDF (reference sequence). This CDR3 comprises 16 residues. V lost 3 bases and J lost 5, with 19 bases in between. The CDR3 region has the DNA TGTGCCACCAGCAGGGAGAGGGACGGGCTCGTATATGGCTACACCTTC. Translating gives CATSRERDGLVYGYTF.

Concerning this clonotype: The junction shows a germline mismatch at one end, possibly a read error. This rearrangement joins TRBV7-8 to TRBJ2-3, with D perhaps being TRBD1 or TRBD2 (6 bases each). The CDR3 consists of 14 residues. Germline V gives CDR1 SGHVS, CDR2 FQNEAQ. DNA of the CDR3: TGTGCCAGCAGCTCCGCCGGGGGCACAGATACGCAGTATTTC. Translating gives CASSSAGGTDTQYF.

Note on this clonotype: The conserved phenylalanine or tryptophan normally closing the CDR3 is absent here, so this likely arose from a read error. It is unclear where the CDR3 begins or ends on the DNA, so no DNA is shown, and the CDR3 is as TCRdb lists it. This rearrangement joins TRBV7-8 to TRBJ1-2; the D call of TRBD1 is as the table states it, not checked on the DNA. The germline V gene encodes CDR1 SGHVS and CDR2 FQNEAQ. The CDR3 is 13 amino acids in total, end residues counted. CDR3 amino acids: CASSLDFDGTYLS.

The chain recombines TRBV7-3 with TRBJ1-2; tentative D call: TRBD1 (5 bases). Trimming pared 2 bases from V and 13 bases from J, leaving 23 bases between. The CDR3 is 15 residues long. Germline V gene data show CDR1 as SGHTA and CDR2 as FQGTGA. The CDR3 coding sequence is TGTGCCAGCAGCTTAGGCGGGGCAGATGCGCAGTATTTCACCTTC. Translation: CASSLGGADAQYFTF. The whole variable domain, remainder taken from reference TRBV7-3 and TRBJ1-2, is GAGVSQTPSNKVTEKGKYVELRCDPISGHTALYWYRQSLGQGPEFLIYFQGTGAADDSGLPNDRFFAVRPEGSVSTLKIQRTERGDSAVYLCASSLGGADAQYFTFGSGTRLTVV.

Comment on this clonotype: It is likely a read error, because the conserved phenylalanine at the end of the CDR3 is missing. The limits of the CDR3 on the DNA are not certain, so only TCRdb's listed CDR3 is given. The chain has TRBV7-9 and TRBJ2-3. Germline V lookup: CDR1 SEHNR, CDR2 FQNEAQ (reference sequence). The CDR3 extends over 13 residues, inclusive of both ends. CDR3 sequence reads: CASSSGEDKQYFV.

A note on this clonotype: The junction shows a germline mismatch at one end, possibly a read error. This rearrangement joins TRBV7-3 to TRBJ1-6; D perhaps matches TRBD1 (5 bases). CDR1 and CDR2 (germline): SGHTA, FQGTGA. This CDR3 is 14 amino acids long. Here the CDR3 DNA reads TGTGCCACCAGCAGGGAGAGAATTAATTCACCCCTCCTCTTT. Translated, it gives CATSRERINSPLLF.

This clonotype has only one observation. Germline is not matched at one junction end, which may reflect a read error. This rearrangement joins TRBV6-4 to TRBJ2-7, with D tentatively TRBD2 (6 bases). Per germline, CDR1 MRHNA and CDR2 SNTAGT. The CDR3 length is 14 residues. The CDR3 nucleotides read TGTGCCAGCAGTAGCTCGGGGGAAGGCTACGACCAGTACTTC. It encodes CASSSSGEGYDQYF.

The gene calls are TRBV5-1 and TRBJ1-4, with TRBD1 identical over 7 bases. J lost 5 bases, V lost 5 bases, and 3 bases had no gene match. The germline gives CDR1 SGHRS, CDR2 YFSETQ. There are 13 residues in the CDR3. The chain's CDR3 is CASSRDSNEKLFF. The CDR3 DNA is TGCGCCAGCAGTCGGGACAGCAATGAAAAACTGTTTTTT. The whole variable domain, filled in from reference TRBV5-1 and TRBJ1-4, reads KAGVTQTPRYLIKTRGQQVTLSCSPISGHRSVSWYQQTPGQGLQFLFEYFSETQRNKGNFPGRFSGRQFSNSRSEMNVSTLELGDSALYLCASSRDSNEKLFFGSGTQLSVL.

As regards this clonotype: The CDR3 carries no conserved terminal phenylalanine or tryptophan, so it likely arises from a read error. The DNA is omitted, as the CDR3 cannot be located on it reliably, and the CDR3 follows TCRdb's listing. This rearrangement joins TRBV7-9 to TRBJ2-5. Germline V gene data show CDR1 as SEHNR and CDR2 as FQNEAQ (reference sequence). The CDR3 is 14 residues long, ends included. The CDR3 sequence is CATSLGCSYGAQDL.

This chain joins TRBV9 and TRBJ2-5; TRBD2 is a possible D gene (5 bases). Germline V gene lookup returns CDR1 SGDLS and CDR2 YYNGEE. The CDR3 is made up of 17 amino acids. The V end was cut by 1 base, the J end by 5 bases, with 21 bases between. CDR3 nucleotide sequence: TGTGCCAGCAGCGTAATCCGATTAGGAGCATCGGGGGAGACCCAGTACTTC. Translating it yields CASSVIRLGASGETQYF.

The J gene is TRBJ2-7, the V gene TRBV7-8; 7 nucleotides match TRBD1. CDR1 and CDR2 (germline): SGHVS, FQNEAQ. This CDR3 has 17 amino acids. V lost 3 bases to trimming and J lost 11 bases; unmatched junction nucleotides: 22. CDR3 loop: CASSFHPDGTALSYEYV. CDR3 DNA sequence: TGTGCCAGCAGCTTTCATCCAGACGGGACAGCCCTTTCCTACGAGTACGTC.

The chain joins TRBV7-9 to TRBJ1-6, with unresolved D. The V end was cut by 0 bases, the J end by 13 bases, with 16 bases between. The CDR3 is made up of 15 amino acids. Germline CDR1 reads SEHNR; CDR2 reads FQNEAQ (reference sequence). Here the CDR3 DNA reads TGTGCCAGCAGCTTAGCGTTAGAGTGGAAGTCCCCCCTCCACTTT. Translation: CASSLALEWKSPLHF.

The rearrangement uses TRBV20-1 and TRBJ1-1; tentatively, D is TRBD1 (5 bases). V was clipped by 4 bases and J by 3 bases, with 18 bases between them. The CDR3 loop spans 15 amino acids. Per the germline V gene, CDR1 is DFQATT and CDR2 is SNEGSKA (reference sequence). The CDR3 DNA reads TGCAGTGCTACTCGTGGGGGTAGCTCCTACACTGAAGCTTTCTTT. It specifies CSATRGGSSYTEAFF.

V gene TRBV5-1 combines with J gene TRBJ2-2, with 13 bases aligning to TRBD2. Germline CDR1 and CDR2: SGHRS and YFSETQ. This CDR3 is built from 21 residues. The trim removed 0 bases at V and 1 base at J, leaving 12 bases unmatched. The CDR3 coding sequence is TGCGCCAGCAGCTTGGAACCCACTAGCGGGGGGGTCTACGGGAACACCGGGGAGCTGTTTTTT. It specifies CASSLEPTSGGVYGNTGELFF. Full variable domain (remainder filled in from reference TRBV5-1 and TRBJ2-2): KAGVTQTPRYLIKTRGQQVTLSCSPISGHRSVSWYQQTPGQGLQFLFEYFSETQRNKGNFPGRFSGRQFSNSRSEMNVSTLELGDSALYLCASSLEPTSGGVYGNTGELFFGEGSRLTVL.

The chain links TRBV9 to TRBJ2-5; D possibly corresponds to TRBD2 (5 bases). Trimming removed 3 bases at V and 14 bases at J, with 23 bases between. The germline V gene encodes CDR1 SGDLS and CDR2 YYNGEE. The CDR3 contains 14 residues. The CDR3 sequence: CASSAGLGYAAFYF. DNA for the CDR3: TGTGCCAGCAGCGCCGGACTCGGATACGCAGCATTTTACTTC.

In the case of this clonotype: A read error may produce the germline difference seen at one junction end. V is TRBV7-9 and J is TRBJ2-3; 8 positions match TRBD2. The CDR3 spans 14 residues. Germline CDR1 reads SEHNR; CDR2 reads FQNEAQ (reference sequence). CDR3 residues: CASSLAGCRGIGEF. The CDR3 coding sequence is TGTGCCAGCAGCCTAGCGGGTTGTAGGGGAATAGGCGAATTT.